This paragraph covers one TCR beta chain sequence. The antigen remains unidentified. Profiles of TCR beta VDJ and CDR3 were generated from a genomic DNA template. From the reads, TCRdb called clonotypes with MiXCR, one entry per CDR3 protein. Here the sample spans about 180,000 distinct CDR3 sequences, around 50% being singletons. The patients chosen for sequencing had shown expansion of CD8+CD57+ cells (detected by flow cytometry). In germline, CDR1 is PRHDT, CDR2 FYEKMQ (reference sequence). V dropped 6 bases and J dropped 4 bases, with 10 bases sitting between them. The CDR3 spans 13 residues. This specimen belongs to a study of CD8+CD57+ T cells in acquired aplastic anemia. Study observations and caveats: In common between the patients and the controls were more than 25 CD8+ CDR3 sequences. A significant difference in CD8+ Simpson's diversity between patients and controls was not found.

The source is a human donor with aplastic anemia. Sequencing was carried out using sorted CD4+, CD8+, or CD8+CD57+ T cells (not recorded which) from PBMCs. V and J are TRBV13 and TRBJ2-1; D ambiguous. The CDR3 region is CASSFYGYNEQFF. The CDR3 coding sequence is TGTGCCAGCAGTTTCTACGGATACAATGAGCAGTTCTTC.